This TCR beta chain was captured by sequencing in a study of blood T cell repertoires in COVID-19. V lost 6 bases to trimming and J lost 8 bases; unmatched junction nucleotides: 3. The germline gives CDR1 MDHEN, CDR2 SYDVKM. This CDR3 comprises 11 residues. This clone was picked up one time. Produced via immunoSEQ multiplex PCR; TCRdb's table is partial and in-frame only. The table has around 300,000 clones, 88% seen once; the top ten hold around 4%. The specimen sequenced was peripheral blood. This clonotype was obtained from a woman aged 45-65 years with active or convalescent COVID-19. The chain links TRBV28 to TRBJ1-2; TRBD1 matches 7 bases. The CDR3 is CASRTGVGYTF. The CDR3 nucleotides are TGTGCCAGCAGAACAGGGGTCGGCTACACCTTC.